This is a list of T cell receptor beta chains from one sample in a study of CD8 T cells in ankylosing spondylitis. TCRdb reprocessed the 5' RACE reads with MiXCR, giving one entry per CDR3 protein. Among hundreds of thousands of distinct CDR3 sequences listed, about 15% were seen once. The sequencing input was blood, either unsorted or a sorted T cell fraction (not recorded which). The receptor set was obtained from a male donor with ankylosing spondylitis. The CDR3 runs from the conserved cysteine through the conserved F or W. Fields, in order: J gene, clone size, D gene, V gene, CDR3 protein, CDR3 DNA. A D gene is named only where the DNA matches it firmly. Some rows have no size entry. The others give once, few or many, or a class for an expanded clone.

TRBJ1-4 | few | NA | TRBV6-5 | CASSYSWGRRNEKLFF | TGTGCCAGCAGTTACTCCTGGGGCAGGAGGAATGAAAAACTGTTTTTT
TRBJ2-7 | NA | TRBD2 | TRBV6-1 | CASRRTSGSKEQYF | TGTGCCAGCAGACGTACTAGCGGGAGTAAAGAGCAGTACTTC
TRBJ2-3 | few | NA | TRBV18 | CASSLGLRDTQYF | TGTGCCAGCTCATTGGGACTCCGTGATACGCAGTATTTT
TRBJ1-1 | NA | NA | TRBV7-3 | CASSLNLRTEAFF | TGTGCCAGCAGCTTAAATCTTAGGACTGAAGCTTTCTTT
TRBJ1-1 | NA | NA | TRBV6-1 | CASSKSRDISEAFF | TGTGCCAGCAGTAAGTCCCGGGACATTTCTGAAGCTTTCTTT
TRBJ2-1 | many | TRBD2 | TRBV20-1 | CSASRGGNEQFF | TGCAGTGCTAGCCGGGGAGGGAATGAGCAGTTCTTC
TRBJ1-5 | few | TRBD1 | TRBV12-3/TRBV12-4 | CASKGTVQPQHF | TGTGCCAGCAAGGGGACAGTTCAGCCCCAGCATTTT
TRBJ2-4 | few | TRBD1 | TRBV7-9 | CASSAHRGLNIQYF | TGTGCCAGCAGCGCCCACAGGGGGCTAAACATTCAGTACTTC
TRBJ2-1 | few | TRBD1 | TRBV20-1 | CSAKVGTGINNEQFF | TGCAGTGCTAAGGTTGGGACAGGGATCAACAATGAGCAGTTCTTC
TRBJ1-1 | NA | NA | TRBV2 | CASSRMGVANTEAFF | TGTGCCAGCAGTCGCATGGGGGTAGCGAACACTGAAGCTTTCTTT
TRBJ2-1 | NA | NA | TRBV4-3 | CASSPGPSDTEQFF | TGCGCCAGCAGCCCCGGACCAAGCGATACGGAGCAGTTCTTC
TRBJ1-2 | NA | TRBD1 | TRBV4-3 | CASSQQQGGLYGYTF | TGCGCCAGCAGCCAACAACAGGGGGGTCTCTATGGCTACACCTTC
TRBJ1-1 | few | NA | TRBV20-1 | CSAPPGGGWTEAFF | TGCAGTGCTCCCCCGGGGGGAGGATGGACTGAAGCTTTCTTT
TRBJ2-7 | few | TRBD1 | TRBV6-5 | CASSYSTGDPYEQYF | TGTGCCAGCAGTTACTCGACAGGGGACCCCTACGAGCAGTACTTC
TRBJ1-2 | NA | NA | TRBV25-1 | CASSEPGQYGVGYTF | TGTGCCAGCAGCGAACCCGGACAGTACGGGGTTGGCTACACCTTC
TRBJ2-7 | NA | NA | TRBV29-1 | CSVVVFMGQGRGTYEQYF | TGCAGCGTTGTCGTATTCATGGGTCAGGGGCGCGGGACCTACGAGCAGTACTTC
TRBJ2-7 | few | NA | TRBV28 | CASTPSGSGQRSYEQYF | TGTGCCAGCACCCCCTCAGGCTCAGGACAAAGGTCCTACGAGCAGTACTTC
TRBJ1-6 | NA | NA | TRBV7-2 | CASSPQGGKPLHF | TGTGCCAGCAGCCCCCAGGGAGGGAAACCCCTCCACTTT
TRBJ2-1 | few | TRBD2 | TRBV20-1 | CSAAHTSGPYNEQFF | TGCAGTGCCGCACATACTAGCGGGCCATACAATGAGCAGTTCTTC